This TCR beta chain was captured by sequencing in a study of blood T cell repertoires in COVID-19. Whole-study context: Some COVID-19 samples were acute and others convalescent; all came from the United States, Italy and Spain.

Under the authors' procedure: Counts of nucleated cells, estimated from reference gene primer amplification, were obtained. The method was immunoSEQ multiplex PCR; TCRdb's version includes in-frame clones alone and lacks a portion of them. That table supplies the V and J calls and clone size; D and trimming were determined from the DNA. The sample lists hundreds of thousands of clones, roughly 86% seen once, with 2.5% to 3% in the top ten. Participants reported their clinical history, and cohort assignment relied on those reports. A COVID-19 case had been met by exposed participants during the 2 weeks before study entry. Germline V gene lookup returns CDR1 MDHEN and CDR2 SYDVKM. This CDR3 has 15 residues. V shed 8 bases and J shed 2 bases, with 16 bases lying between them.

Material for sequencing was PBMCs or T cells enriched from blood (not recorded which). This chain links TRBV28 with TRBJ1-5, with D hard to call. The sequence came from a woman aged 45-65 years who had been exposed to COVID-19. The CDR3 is CASGRPGEGNQPQHF. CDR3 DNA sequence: TGTGCCAGCGGAAGGCCCGGGGAGGGCAATCAGCCCCAGCATTTT.